What follows are 27 T cell receptor beta chains derived from one specimen sequenced in a study of T cells after posttransplantation cyclophosphamide. Libraries were prepared by immunoSEQ multiplex PCR; TCRdb keeps only in-frame clonotypes and omits some of them. This repertoire holds about 40,000 clones, and none appear only once. The source material was PBMCs. The receptors were sampled from a man younger than 40 in good health and a related stem cell transplant donor.

This clone was counted between two and nine times. V is TRBV24-1 and J is TRBJ2-3; 7 nucleotides align to TRBD1. Germline V gene lookup returns CDR1 KGHDR and CDR2 SFDVKD. This CDR3 is 17 amino acids long. Unmatched junction bases numbered 9, after V lost 3 bases and J lost 1 base. CDR3 region: CATSDTSRDRGTDTQYF. In DNA form, the CDR3 reads TGTGCCACCAGTGATACATCCCGTGACAGGGGCACAGATACGCAGTATTTT.

This clone was recorded at least ten times. The V gene is TRBV12-3 or TRBV12-4, the J gene TRBJ2-1; D is perhaps TRBD1 (5 bases). The V end was cut by 3 bases, the J end by 7 bases, with 10 bases between. The CDR3 runs 13 residues. CDR3 DNA: TGTGCCAGCAGTTTCAGGGTTGGGAATGAGCAGTTCTTC. Protein sequence: CASSFRVGNEQFF.

This clone has a count of ten or more. The chain combines TRBV5-1 with TRBJ2-1; 7 nucleotides match TRBD1. V lost 3 bases and J lost 6; bases outside the gene matches: 6. Germline CDR1 SGHRS, CDR2 YFSETQ. The CDR3 spans 14 residues. The CDR3 DNA follows: TGCGCCAGCAGCTGGGGACAGCAGGTCAATGAGCAGTTCTTC. This sequence encodes CASSWGQQVNEQFF.

The table lists this clone with a few counts. This chain uses TRBV6-5 with TRBJ1-5, with TRBD1 matching 7 bases. This CDR3 contains 16 residues. Losses at the gene ends were 4 bases for V and 3 bases for J; bases not matched to a gene: 9. Germline loops: CDR1 MNHEY, CDR2 SVGAGI. CDR3 amino acids: CASSFYRGRDNQPQHF. The CDR3 coding sequence is TGTGCCAGCAGTTTTTACAGGGGAAGGGACAATCAGCCCCAGCATTTT.

This clone was seen many times. The rearrangement joins TRBV4-2 to TRBJ2-3, with 10 bases lining up with TRBD2. The V segment lost 3 bases and the J segment 1 base; nucleotides outside the gene matches: 4. The germline CDR1 and CDR2 sequences are LGHNA and YNFKEQ. There are 16 residues in the CDR3. CDR3 coding DNA: TGTGCCAGCAGCCAGGAGCTAGCGGGGGGCACAGATACGCAGTATTTT. Its translation is CASSQELAGGTDTQYF.

This clone was recorded many times. The chain carries TRBV5-1 and TRBJ1-1; the D gene is possibly TRBD1 (5 bases). Germline lookup yields CDR1 SGHRS and CDR2 YFSETQ. This CDR3 region has 15 residues. V shed 0 bases and J shed 0 bases, with 9 bases lying between them. The CDR3 spells CASSLDLQVNTEAFF. The DNA of the CDR3 is TGCGCCAGCAGCTTGGATTTACAGGTGAACACTGAAGCTTTCTTT.

This clone was recorded many times. V gene TRBV12-3 or TRBV12-4 combines with J gene TRBJ1-1; 8 positions agree with TRBD1. The ends lost 4 bases at V and 4 bases at J; junction bases unmatched: 11. The CDR3 runs 16 residues. DNA for the CDR3: TGTGCCAGCAGTTCCTTCAGGACAGGGTGGGGCACTGAAGCTTTCTTT. This translates into CASSSFRTGWGTEAFF.

This clone was detected ten times or more. The chain carries TRBV7-9 and TRBJ1-1; maybe TRBD1 (5 bases). CDR3 size: 15 residues. Per germline, CDR1 SEHNR and CDR2 FQNEAQ (reference sequence). Trimming removed 1 base from V and 1 base from J, with 10 bases in between. CDR3 loop: CASSLGPGGNTEAFF. The CDR3 coding sequence is TGTGCCAGCAGCTTAGGGCCGGGGGGGAACACTGAAGCTTTCTTT.

This sequence joins TRBV29-1 and TRBJ2-1; possibly TRBD2 for D (5 bases). The germline V gene encodes CDR1 SQVTM and CDR2 ANQGSEA. Trimming left V 1 base short and J 2 bases short, with 15 bases between. CDR3 length: 16 amino acids. The CDR3 DNA is TGCAGCGTTGAAGGACGTAGAGGGTATCCCTACAATGAGCAGTTCTTC. It specifies CSVEGRRGYPYNEQFF.

The chain joins TRBV6-1 to TRBJ1-1; no firm D call. The CDR3 consists of 13 residues. The V and J ends lost 6 bases and 3 bases respectively, with 11 bases between them. Germline V gene sequence: CDR1 MNHNS, CDR2 SASEGT. CDR3 in DNA: TGTGCCAGCAGGGGCAGATGGGACACTGAAGCTTTCTTT. Amino acid sequence: CASRGRWDTEAFF.

The rearrangement joins TRBV9 to TRBJ2-7, with D tentatively TRBD2 (6 bases). The V end was cut by 4 bases, the J end by 5 bases, with 22 bases between. Germline loops: CDR1 SGDLS, CDR2 YYNGEE. The CDR3 runs to 16 residues. As DNA, the CDR3 is TGTGCCAGCAGCCCCTTCGCGGGGCCGGGTTTACACGAGCAGTACTTC. Translated: CASSPFAGPGLHEQYF.

In DNA, the CDR3 is TGTGCCACCAGCCTCAGGCCTTATAGCAATCAGCCCCAGCATTTT. This encodes CATSLRPYSNQPQHF. This rearrangement joins TRBV15 to TRBJ1-5; D unclear. Germline V CDR1 and CDR2: LNHNV, YYDKDF (reference sequence). V lost 5 bases to trimming and J lost 0 bases, with 11 bases between them. This CDR3 spans 15 amino acids.

In this sample, this clone turned up many times. The chain employs TRBV6-5 and TRBJ1-6, with 7 positions matching TRBD1. The junction had 7 bases not matched to a gene; V was cut back by 5 bases and J by 9 bases. Germline loops: CDR1 MNHEY, CDR2 SVGAGI. The CDR3 totals 14 residues. As DNA, the CDR3 is TGTGCCAGCAGTCCACAGGGGAGGGGTTCACCCCTCCACTTT. Translated, it gives CASSPQGRGSPLHF.

A few counts support this clone. The chain carries TRBV5-1 and TRBJ2-2, with 15 bases that match TRBD2. The germline V gene encodes CDR1 SGHRS and CDR2 YFSETQ. J gave up 6 bases and V 5 bases, and 5 bases lay outside the gene matches. The CDR3 length is 16 residues. CDR3 sequence: CASSYGTSGGPGELFF. CDR3 nucleotides: TGCGCCAGCAGTTATGGGACTAGCGGGGGGCCCGGGGAGCTGTTTTTT. Full variable domain (remainder filled in from reference TRBV5-1 and TRBJ2-2): KAGVTQTPRYLIKTRGQQVTLSCSPISGHRSVSWYQQTPGQGLQFLFEYFSETQRNKGNFPGRFSGRQFSNSRSEMNVSTLELGDSALYLCASSYGTSGGPGELFFGEGSRLTVL.

Many counts were recorded for this clone. The chain is built from TRBV19 and TRBJ2-5; TRBD2 matches 8 bases. Unmatched junction bases numbered 8, after V lost 6 bases and J lost 5 bases. Germline V gene data show CDR1 as LNHDA and CDR2 as SQIVND (reference sequence). The CDR3 runs 14 residues. The CDR3 spells CASRPGTSWETQYF. As DNA, the CDR3 is TGTGCCAGTAGACCCGGGACTAGTTGGGAGACCCAGTACTTC. The entire variable domain, with the rest obtained from reference TRBV19 and TRBJ2-5, is as follows: DGGITQSPKYLFRKEGQNVTLSCEQNLNHDAMYWYRQDPGQGLRLIYYSQIVNDFQKGDIAEGYSVSREKKESFPLTVTSAQKNPTAFYLCASRPGTSWETQYFGPGTRLLVL.

At least ten counts were recorded for this clone. This chain joins TRBV2 and TRBJ1-2; a possible D gene is TRBD1 (5 bases). The V end lost 5 bases, the J end lost 7 bases, and 17 bases lay between the germline ends. CDR3 length equals 14 residues. CDR1 and CDR2 (germline): SNHLY, FYNNEI. CDR3 sequence reads: CASSPSGRVGGYTF. The CDR3 DNA reads TGTGCCAGCAGTCCGTCCGGCAGGGTCGGTGGCTACACCTTC.

A few counts support this clone. J is TRBJ2-7 and V is TRBV29-1; TRBD2 matches 9 bases. The V segment lost 0 bases and the J segment 5 bases; nucleotides outside the gene matches: 8. The CDR3 spans 15 residues. Germline values: CDR1 SQVTM, CDR2 ANQGSEA. The CDR3 DNA sequence: TGCAGCGTTGAAGATAGGAGCGGGGGGCGGGACGAGCAGTACTTC. It is translated as CSVEDRSGGRDEQYF.

The V and J genes are TRBV29-1 and TRBJ1-5, with a tentative D call TRBD1 (6 bases). V gave up 4 bases and J gave up 4 bases, with 8 bases separating them. This CDR3 has 12 residues. Per the germline V gene, CDR1 is SQVTM and CDR2 is ANQGSEA. CDR3 residues: CSVGTANQPQHF. The CDR3 DNA reads as TGCAGCGTTGGGACAGCGAATCAGCCCCAGCATTTT.

Many counts were recorded for this clone. The genes are TRBV7-9 and TRBJ1-1; 9 positions agree with TRBD1. Trimming cost V 2 bases and J 2 bases; bases outside gene matches: 0. Germline lookup yields CDR1 SEHNR and CDR2 FQNEAQ (reference sequence). The CDR3 loop spans 14 amino acids. CDR3 sequence: CASSLTGGNTEAFF. The DNA of the CDR3 is TGTGCCAGCAGCTTAACAGGGGGCAACACTGAAGCTTTCTTT.

This clone was counted at least ten times. The chain is built from TRBV5-6 and TRBJ2-7; a possible D gene is TRBD2 (6 bases). CDR1 is SGHDT and CDR2 is YYEEEE in the germline V gene. Trimming removed 4 bases from V and 1 base from J, with 9 bases in between. The CDR3 length is 13 residues. CDR3 loop: CASSAGLSYEQYF. For the CDR3, the DNA is TGTGCCAGCAGCGCGGGACTGTCCTACGAGCAGTACTTC.

The sample holds a few counts of this clone. A much larger clone lies a single base off, so this may be a read error. V gene TRBV6-2 or TRBV6-3 combines with J gene TRBJ2-7, with 11 bases fitting TRBD1. This CDR3 has 16 amino acids. V lost 1 base and J lost 8; bases outside the gene matches: 10. Germline assignment: CDR1 MNHEY and CDR2 SVGEGT. The CDR3 DNA reads TGTGCCAGCAGTTACTGGCGGACAGGGGGCAGGGACCAGCAGTACTTC. It specifies CASSYWRTGGRDQQYF.

This clone has a count of ten or more. The rearrangement links TRBV10-3 to TRBJ1-6; tentatively, D is TRBD1 (6 bases). The CDR3 consists of 14 residues. The V gene lost 4 bases and the J gene lost 8 bases, with 12 bases spanning the gap. CDR1 ENHRY and CDR2 SYGVKD come from the germline V gene. CDR3 amino acids: CAISGGGGYSPLHF. CDR3 nucleotide sequence: TGTGCCATCAGTGGTGGTGGGGGCTATTCACCCCTCCACTTT.

Many counts were recorded for this clone. The chain employs TRBV18 and TRBJ2-1, with 7 bases that match TRBD2. Trimming removed 6 bases from V and 3 bases from J; junction bases left unmatched: 5. CDR3 length: 14 residues. Germline values: CDR1 KGHSH, CDR2 LQKENI. The CDR3 nucleotides are TGTGCCAGCTCCTCCCGGGGGGACTACAATGAGCAGTTCTTC. It encodes CASSSRGDYNEQFF. The complete variable domain, with remaining parts taken from reference TRBV18 and TRBJ2-1, reads NAGVMQNPRHLVRRRGQEARLRCSPMKGHSHVYWYRQLPEEGLKFMVYLQKENIIDESGMPKERFSAEFPKEGPSILRIQQVVRGDSAAYFCASSSRGDYNEQFFGPGTRLTVL.

This clone was observed at least ten times. This chain links TRBV7-9 with TRBJ1-2; possibly TRBD1 for D (5 bases). The ends were cut back, 2 bases at V and 1 base at J, with 11 bases in the middle. This CDR3 is 15 amino acids long. Germline values: CDR1 SEHNR, CDR2 FQNEAQ (reference sequence). This chain's CDR3 is CASSLKGEGNYGYTF. The CDR3 DNA reads as TGTGCCAGCAGCTTAAAAGGGGAGGGTAACTATGGCTACACCTTC.

There are a few counts of this clone. The chain uses TRBV5-1 and TRBJ2-2, with 9 bases matching TRBD1. CDR1 and CDR2 (germline): SGHRS, YFSETQ. The CDR3 sequence is 16 residues long. Losses at the gene ends were 0 bases for V and 8 bases for J; bases not matched to a gene: 8. The CDR3 region is CASSLAGTGNAGELFF. The CDR3 DNA is TGCGCCAGCAGCTTGGCCGGGACAGGGAATGCTGGGGAGCTGTTTTTT.

In its sample, this clone was seen many times. The rearrangement joins TRBV2 to TRBJ1-1; possibly TRBD1 for D (6 bases). The V gene lost 6 bases and the J gene lost 0 bases, with 11 bases spanning the gap. The CDR3 has 14 amino acids. CDR1 SNHLY and CDR2 FYNNEI come from the germline V gene. The CDR3 DNA reads TGTGCCAGCAGGCCCACAGGGTTGAACACTGAAGCTTTCTTT. Translated, it gives CASRPTGLNTEAFF.

This clone came up many times. The chain uses TRBV25-1 and TRBJ1-5, with D tentatively TRBD1 (5 bases). The CDR3 length is 12 residues. Germline V gene data show CDR1 as MGHDK and CDR2 as SYGVNS. The V end was cut by 4 bases, the J end by 9 bases, with 10 bases between. The CDR3 sequence: CASSVGTGPQHF. CDR3 DNA: TGTGCCAGCAGTGTTGGGACTGGGCCCCAGCATTTT.